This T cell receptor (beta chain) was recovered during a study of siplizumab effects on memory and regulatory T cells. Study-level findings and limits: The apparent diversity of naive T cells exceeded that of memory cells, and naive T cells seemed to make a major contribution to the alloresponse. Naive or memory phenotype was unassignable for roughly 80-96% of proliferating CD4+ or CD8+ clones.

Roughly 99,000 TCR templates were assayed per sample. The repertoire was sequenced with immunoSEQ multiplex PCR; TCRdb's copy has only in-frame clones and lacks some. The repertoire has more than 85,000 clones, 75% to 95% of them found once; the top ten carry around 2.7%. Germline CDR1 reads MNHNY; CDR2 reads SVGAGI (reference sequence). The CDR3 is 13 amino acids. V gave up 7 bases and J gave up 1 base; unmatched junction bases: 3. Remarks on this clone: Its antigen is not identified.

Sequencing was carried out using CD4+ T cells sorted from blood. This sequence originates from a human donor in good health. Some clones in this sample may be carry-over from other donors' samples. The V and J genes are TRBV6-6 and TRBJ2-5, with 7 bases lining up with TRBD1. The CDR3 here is CASKAGGQETQYF. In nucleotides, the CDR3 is TGTGCCAGCAAGGCAGGGGGCCAAGAGACCCAGTACTTC.